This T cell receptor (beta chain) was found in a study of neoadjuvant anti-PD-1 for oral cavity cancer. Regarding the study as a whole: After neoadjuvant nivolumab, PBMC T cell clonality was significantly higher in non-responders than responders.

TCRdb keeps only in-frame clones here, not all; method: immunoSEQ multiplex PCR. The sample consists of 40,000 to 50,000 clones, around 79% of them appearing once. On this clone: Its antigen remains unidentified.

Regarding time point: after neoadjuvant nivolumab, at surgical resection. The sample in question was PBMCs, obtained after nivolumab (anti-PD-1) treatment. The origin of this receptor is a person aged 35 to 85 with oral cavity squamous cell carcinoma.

This CDR3 is CASSGAGYGYTF. The CDR3 nucleotides are TGTGCCAGTAGCGGGGCAGGCTATGGCTACACCTTC. The chain is built from TRBV19 and TRBJ1-2; perhaps TRBD1 as D (5 bases). V lost 6 bases and J 4 bases, leaving 9 bases between the germline ends. Per the germline V gene, CDR1 is LNHDA and CDR2 is SQIVND (reference sequence). The CDR3 extends over 12 amino acids.